This T cell receptor beta chain emerged from a study of cytomegalovirus exposure and HLA in healthy donors. Study-level findings and limits: Later analysis placed DRB1 highest and HLA-C lowest in TCR association rates, which differed by HLA locus.

Germline V gene sequence: CDR1 LGHNA, CDR2 YSLEER. This CDR3 comprises 15 residues. Trimming left V 0 bases short and J 3 bases short, with 11 bases between. PCR involved 60 Vbeta and 13 Jbeta primers. Sequencing was performed with immunoSEQ multiplex PCR; in TCRdb, only in-frame clones are kept and a portion is missing. Here the sample spans about 110,000 clones, 70% to 85% being singletons. Of note for this clone: Its antigen remains unknown.

This TCR came from a man between 60 and 75 years old in good health and CMV-seronegative. Sample: PBMCs. This chain connects TRBV4-3 to TRBJ1-2, with D uncertain. The CDR3 DNA follows: TGCGCCAGCAGCCAAGATCCGGGGTGGGACTATGGCTACACCTTC. As protein: CASSQDPGWDYGYTF.